Sequencing of this T cell receptor beta chain was carried out in a study of blood T cell repertoires in COVID-19. The wider study: T cells, B-cell-depleted T cells, or PBMCs provided the cDNA or gDNA that served as material.

Original handling: Nucleated cell number was recorded as an estimate derived from reference gene primer amplification. The method was immunoSEQ multiplex PCR; TCRdb's version includes in-frame clones alone and lacks a portion of them. For V, J and clone size, that table is used; D and trimming come from the DNA. The profile shows some 340,000 clones, around 87% of them singletons. Those enrolled, adults aged roughly 18 to 95 years, came from around 25 US areas. This CDR3 has 16 amino acids. Germline lookup yields CDR1 SGHDT and CDR2 YYEEEE. J lost 3 bases, V lost 3 bases, and 8 bases had no gene match.

Material for sequencing was PBMCs or T cells enriched from blood (not recorded which). This receptor was obtained from a woman in her 30s who had recovered from COVID-19. The rearrangement links TRBV5-6 to TRBJ2-3; 9 bases align to TRBD1. In DNA form, the CDR3 reads TGTGCCAGCAGCTCCGGACAGGGGCTGGGGACAGATACGCAGTATTTT. Protein sequence: CASSSGQGLGTDTQYF.